Given below is one TCR beta chain in context. The sample is drawn from a study of neoadjuvant anti-PD-1 for oral cavity cancer. Across the study: Non-progressing patients received a fourth nivolumab dose near day 43, then surgery on days 50-56.

Patients had HPV-negative, locally advanced oral cavity squamous cell carcinoma. TCRdb's copy holds only in-frame clones and misses some; the assay was immunoSEQ multiplex PCR. This table holds tens of thousands of clones, 84% found once. The sequence derives from a person aged 40 to 85 with oral cavity squamous cell carcinoma. The source material was PBMCs, sampled before nivolumab (anti-PD-1) treatment.

The CDR3, as DNA: TGCGCCAGCAGCGTGGACGTTAACTATGGCTACACCTTC. Translating it yields CASSVDVNYGYTF. The chain couples TRBV5-1 to TRBJ1-2; D is unresolved. CDR1 and CDR2 (germline): SGHRS, YFSETQ. The CDR3 contains 13 residues. Trimming pared 4 bases from V and 1 base from J, leaving 8 bases between.